The 25 T cell receptor beta chains given below trace back to one sample, sequenced in a study of blood T cell repertoires in COVID-19. Libraries were prepared by immunoSEQ multiplex PCR; TCRdb keeps only in-frame clonotypes and omits some of them. This table holds almost 500,000 clones, about nine tenths found once. The specimen sequenced was PBMCs or T cells enriched from blood (not recorded which). The receptors stem from a woman in her sixties who had recovered from COVID-19.

The chain recombines TRBV4-1 with TRBJ1-4; 9 bases are shared with TRBD1. The CDR3 is made up of 16 amino acids. Germline CDR1 and CDR2: MGHRA and YSYEKL. The V and J ends lost 1 base and 6 bases, in that order; junction bases with no gene match: 6. Written as DNA, the CDR3 is TGCGCCAGCAGCCAAGCCAGTGGACAGGGGTATGAAAAACTGTTTTTT. As protein: CASSQASGQGYEKLFF.

V gene TRBV20-1 combines with J gene TRBJ2-1; tentative D call: TRBD1 (5 bases). The CDR3 runs 11 residues. From germline, CDR1 is DFQATT and CDR2 SNEGSKA (reference sequence). The V end was cut by 5 bases, the J end by 15 bases, with 17 bases between. The CDR3 bases are TGCAGTGCTGTGGGGCTCAGTCAGGCGTTCTTC. This codes for CSAVGLSQAFF.

The chain couples TRBV2 to TRBJ1-2, with D tentatively TRBD1 (5 bases). The CDR3 length is 14 residues. Trimming removed 6 bases from V and 7 bases from J, with 18 bases in between. From germline, CDR1 is SNHLY and CDR2 FYNNEI. The CDR3 loop is CASSDGRAVVGYTF. The CDR3 DNA is TGTGCCAGCAGCGATGGCAGGGCCGTGGTTGGCTACACCTTC.

The V and J genes are TRBV3-1 (or the pseudogene TRBV3-2) and TRBJ1-3; a possible D gene is TRBD1 (6 bases). Germline CDR1 is LGHDT and CDR2 is YNNKEL (reference sequence). Trimming took off 1 base at V and 0 bases at J, with 10 bases between the two ends. This CDR3 has 16 amino acids. The CDR3 coding sequence is TGTGCCAGCAGCCAAGCGGGAGGGGGCTCTGGAAACACCATATATTTT. Its translation is CASSQAGGGSGNTIYF.

The genes are TRBV6-5 and TRBJ2-7, with D tentatively TRBD2 (6 bases). The CDR3 consists of 14 residues. Trimming left V 6 bases short and J 0 bases short, with 12 bases between. CDR1 and CDR2 (germline): MNHEY, SVGAGI. The CDR3 nucleotides are TGTGCCAGCAGCCCCGGGACTTACTCCTACGAGCAGTACGTC. Translating it yields CASSPGTYSYEQYV.

The chain carries TRBV3-1 (or the pseudogene TRBV3-2) and TRBJ2-7, with unresolved D. Germline CDR1 and CDR2: LGHDT and YNNKEL (reference sequence). V lost 6 bases and J 0 bases, leaving 9 bases between the germline ends. This CDR3 is built from 13 residues. DNA for the CDR3: TGTGCCAGCAGTCGCACTTACTCCTACGAGCAGTACTTC. Its translation: CASSRTYSYEQYF.

The sample holds a few counts of this clone. The chain employs TRBV5-1 and TRBJ2-5; D not resolved. V gave up 5 bases and J gave up 4 bases, with 12 bases separating them. Germline lookup yields CDR1 SGHRS and CDR2 YFSETQ. The CDR3 extends over 13 amino acids. CDR3 DNA: TGCGCCAGCAGGGCTGTGGCTGGAGAGACCCAGTACTTC. Translating gives CASRAVAGETQYF.

DNA of the CDR3: TGTGCCAGCAGTGATCAACCGGGGGGAAGCTTAGAGACCCAGTACTTC. Translating gives CASSDQPGGSLETQYF. This chain uses TRBV2 with TRBJ2-5; 7 positions match TRBD2. Losses at the gene ends were 3 bases for V and 4 bases for J; bases not matched to a gene: 11. The CDR3 is 16 residues long. Germline CDR1 and CDR2: SNHLY and FYNNEI. The variable domain in full, with the rest retrieved from reference TRBV2 and TRBJ2-5, is EPEVTQTPSHQVTQMGQEVILRCVPISNHLYFYWYRQILGQKVEFLVSFYNNEISEKSEIFDDQFSVERPDGSNFTLKIRSTKLEDSAMYFCASSDQPGGSLETQYFGPGTRLLVL.

This clone was seen a single time. At the DNA level, this CDR3 is encoded by other sequences in the same sample as well. The rearrangement joins TRBV5-1 to TRBJ1-1; D may be TRBD1 (6 bases). Germline loops: CDR1 SGHRS, CDR2 YFSETQ. V lost 2 bases and J 1 base, leaving 9 bases between the germline ends. This CDR3 has 14 amino acids. CDR3 sequence: CASSLQGPNTEAFF. The CDR3 DNA is TGCGCCAGCAGCTTACAGGGCCCGAACACTGAAGCTTTCTTT.

The chain links TRBV27 to TRBJ1-2; 8 nucleotides match TRBD1. The CDR3 runs 15 residues. Germline V gives CDR1 MNHEY, CDR2 SMNVEV (reference sequence). With 5 bases clipped from V and 1 base from J, the junction kept 6 bases outside the gene matches. CDR3 sequence: CASSLGQGFNYGYTF. The CDR3 DNA sequence: TGTGCCAGCAGTCTCGGACAGGGTTTTAACTATGGCTACACCTTC.

The CDR3 here is CASSSGQISGANVLTF. The CDR3 region has the DNA TGTGCCAGCAGTTCCGGACAAATCTCTGGGGCCAACGTCCTGACTTTC. V gene TRBV27 combines with J gene TRBJ2-6; a weak D match, TRBD1 (5 bases). The CDR3 runs to 16 residues. The V gene lost 4 bases and the J gene lost 0 bases, with 10 bases spanning the gap. The V gene's germline CDR1 is MNHEY and CDR2 SMNVEV (reference sequence).

This chain joins TRBV6-2 or TRBV6-3 and TRBJ1-4; D unclear. CDR1 and CDR2 (germline): MNHEY, SVGEGT. V gave up 6 bases and J gave up 8 bases, with 16 bases separating them. There are 14 residues in the CDR3. The CDR3 coding sequence is TGTGCCAGCAGCCAATTAGCGGGTGGCGAAAAACTGTTTTTT. Its translation is CASSQLAGGEKLFF.

Here the CDR3 DNA reads TGCGCCAGCAGTTCGAGCGGGGGAAACACCGGGGAGCTGTTTTTT. It translates to CASSSSGGNTGELFF. V gene TRBV5-1 combines with J gene TRBJ2-2; 8 bases align to TRBD2. CDR1 and CDR2 from the germline V gene are SGHRS and YFSETQ. V gave up 5 bases and J gave up 2 bases; unmatched junction bases: 5. CDR3 length: 15 amino acids.

V usage is TRBV18 and J usage is TRBJ2-1; possible D gene TRBD2, 6 bases. V lost 4 bases and J 4 bases, leaving 14 bases between the germline ends. The V gene's germline CDR1 is KGHSH and CDR2 LQKENI. The CDR3 contains 15 residues. The CDR3 protein is CASSRPGTRYNEQFF. CDR3 bases: TGTGCCAGCTCACGACCCGGGACTCGATACAATGAGCAGTTCTTC.

This clone was recorded many times. The rearrangement links TRBV6-5 to TRBJ2-7, with TRBD2 as a possible D gene (7 bases). CDR3 length: 15 amino acids. V shed 3 bases and J shed 1 base, with 13 bases lying between them. The germline CDR1 and CDR2 sequences are MNHEY and SVGAGI. CDR3 bases: TGTGCCAGCAGTTATGGGGGAGGGGGGTCCTACGAGCAGTACTTC. Translating it yields CASSYGGGGSYEQYF.

The genes are TRBV9 and TRBJ2-3, with 12 bases that match TRBD1. The length of the CDR3 is 16 residues. The germline V gene encodes CDR1 SGDLS and CDR2 YYNGEE. V trimming: 0 bases; J trimming: 4 bases; junction bases outside the gene matches: 3. The CDR3 DNA is TGTGCCAGCAGCGTAGAGGGACAGGGGGCGGCAGATACGCAGTATTTT. It encodes CASSVEGQGAADTQYF.

This clone was picked up a small number of times. The chain links TRBV11-3 to TRBJ1-1, with D unresolved. V was pared by 6 bases and J by 1 base, with 18 bases between. This CDR3 contains 16 residues. From germline, CDR1 is SGHNT and CDR2 YENEEA. CDR3 residues: CASSLSDSNGNTEAFF. CDR3 DNA: TGTGCCAGCAGTTTGAGTGACTCGAATGGGAACACTGAAGCTTTCTTT.

The V call is TRBV5-6, the J call TRBJ1-4; no firm D call. Germline CDR1 SGHDT, CDR2 YYEEEE. This CDR3 is built from 14 residues. Trimming took off 0 bases at V and 7 bases at J, with 10 bases between the two ends. The CDR3 reads CASSLASAPEKLFF. The CDR3, as DNA: TGTGCCAGCAGCTTGGCCAGCGCACCTGAAAAACTGTTTTTT.

This rearrangement joins TRBV21-1 to TRBJ1-6. TRBV21-1 is listed as a pseudogene. The length of the CDR3 is 18 residues. The CDR3 region is CASSSGVKGLSYNSPLHF. The CDR3 region has the DNA TGTGCCAGCAGCTCGGGGGTCAAGGGGCTCTCCTATAATTCACCCCTCCACTTT.

The CDR3 DNA reads TGTGCCAGCAGCTTAGCTGGTCTAGGAGCCCAAACCGGGACCCAGTACTTC. Protein product: CASSLAGLGAQTGTQYF. J is TRBJ2-5 and V is TRBV7-2; no definite D call. The V and J ends lost 0 bases and 7 bases respectively, with 21 bases between them. The germline V gene encodes CDR1 SGHTA and CDR2 FQGNSA. The CDR3 covers 17 residues. The complete variable domain, with remaining parts taken from reference TRBV7-2 and TRBJ2-5, reads GAGVSQSPSNKVTEKGKDVELRCDPISGHTALYWYRQSLGQGLEFLIYFQGNSAPDKSGLPSDRFSAERTGGSVSTLTIQRTQQEDSAVYLCASSLAGLGAQTGTQYFGPGTRLLVL.

V gene TRBV18 combines with J gene TRBJ1-2; D not resolved. This CDR3 region has 17 residues. Trimming took off 3 bases at V and 5 bases at J, with 22 bases between the two ends. Germline CDR1 and CDR2: KGHSH and LQKENI. CDR3 protein: CASSPSSGGGYYYGYTF. DNA for the CDR3: TGTGCCAGCTCACCCTCATCGGGTGGCGGGTACTATTATGGCTACACCTTC.

This clone was observed once. This rearrangement joins TRBV7-2 to TRBJ1-5; 9 nucleotides match TRBD1. Unmatched junction bases numbered 4, after V lost 5 bases and J lost 8 bases. The CDR3 is made up of 13 amino acids. Germline lookup yields CDR1 SGHTA and CDR2 FQGNSA. In DNA, the CDR3 is TGTGCCAGCAGCACGGGACAGGGTAAGCCCCAGCATTTT. Encoded protein: CASSTGQGKPQHF.

This chain uses TRBV14 with TRBJ2-7; TRBD1 is a possible D gene (6 bases). Trimming stripped 3 bases from V and 3 bases from J, with 12 bases between. This CDR3 is built from 14 residues. Germline lookup yields CDR1 SGHDN and CDR2 FVKESK. The CDR3 bases are TGTGCCAGCAGCCAGGTAGGGGGAAGCTACGAGCAGTACGTC. It codes for CASSQVGGSYEQYV.

This clone was observed once. The genes are TRBV19 and TRBJ1-2; D not resolved. The CDR3 is 14 residues long. The germline CDR1 and CDR2 sequences are LNHDA and SQIVND (reference sequence). Trimming cost V 10 bases and J 5 bases, with 20 bases left between them. CDR3 in amino acids: CATQARGGLYGYTF. The CDR3 bases are TGTGCCACTCAAGCCCGCGGAGGGTTGTATGGCTACACCTTC.

V usage is TRBV6-6 and J usage is TRBJ2-7; possible D gene TRBD1, 5 bases. Between the trimmed V and J ends, which lost 6 bases and 3 bases, there was a span of 12 bases. Germline values: CDR1 MNHNY, CDR2 SVGAGI (reference sequence). The CDR3 contains 13 residues. CDR3: CASRARQFYEQYV. CDR3 DNA: TGTGCCAGCAGAGCCCGACAGTTCTACGAGCAGTACGTC.